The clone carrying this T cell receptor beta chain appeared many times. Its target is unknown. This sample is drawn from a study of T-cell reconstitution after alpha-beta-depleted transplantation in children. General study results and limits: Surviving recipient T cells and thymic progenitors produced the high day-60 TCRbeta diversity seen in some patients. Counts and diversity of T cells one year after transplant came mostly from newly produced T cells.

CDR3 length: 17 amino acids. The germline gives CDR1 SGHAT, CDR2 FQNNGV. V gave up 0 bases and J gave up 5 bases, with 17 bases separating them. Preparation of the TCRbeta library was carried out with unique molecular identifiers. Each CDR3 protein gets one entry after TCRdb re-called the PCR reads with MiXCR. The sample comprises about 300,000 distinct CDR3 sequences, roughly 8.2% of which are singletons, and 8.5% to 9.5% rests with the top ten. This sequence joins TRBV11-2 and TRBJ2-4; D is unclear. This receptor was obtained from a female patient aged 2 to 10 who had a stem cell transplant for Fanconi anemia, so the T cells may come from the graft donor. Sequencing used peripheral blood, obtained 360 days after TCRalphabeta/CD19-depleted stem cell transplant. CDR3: CASSLDGSRANQNIQYF. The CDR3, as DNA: TGTGCCAGCAGCTTAGACGGCAGCCGGGCTAACCAAAACATTCAGTACTTC.